These 5 T cell receptor beta chains were all obtained from the same sample, sequenced in a study of CD8 T cells in Susac syndrome. Reverse transcription of about 0.5 to 1 ug RNA used random hexamers. TCRdb redid the calling of the immunoSEQ multiplex PCR reads with MiXCR, one entry per CDR3 protein. This sample yields a few hundred thousand distinct CDR3 sequences, of which 92% are seen a single time; about 0.063% belongs to the top ten. Sample: CD4+ T cells from PBMCs. These receptors originate from a human donor with multiple sclerosis.

This clonotype was detected only a few times. V usage is TRBV6-6 and J usage is TRBJ1-1; the D is unclear. The CDR3 totals 14 residues. The germline V gene has CDR1 MNHNY and CDR2 SVGAGI (reference sequence). V lost 5 bases and J 11 bases, leaving 21 bases between the germline ends. As DNA, the CDR3 is TGTGCCAGCAGTCCCCGGGATGCCCGGGGAGACGCTTTCTTT. Encoded protein: CASSPRDARGDAFF.

The rearrangement uses TRBV6-2 or TRBV6-3 and TRBJ1-2; a weak D match, TRBD1 (5 bases). V gave up 0 bases and J gave up 4 bases, with 12 bases separating them. Per germline, CDR1 MNHEY and CDR2 SVGEGT. The CDR3 runs to 15 residues. The CDR3 bases are TGTGCCAGCAGTTACTCGGCTCCCGGGGGCTATGGCTACACCTTC. Translation gives CASSYSAPGGYGYTF.

The chain uses TRBV29-1 and TRBJ2-1; TRBD2 matches 12 bases. Germline V gene lookup returns CDR1 SQVTM and CDR2 ANQGSEA. V was pared by 6 bases and J by 9 bases, with 6 bases of the junction left unmatched. This CDR3 comprises 13 residues. CDR3 residues: CSVLAGGAGEQFF. CDR3 sequence (DNA): TGCAGCGTACTAGCGGGGGGCGCCGGTGAGCAGTTCTTC.

The chain recombines TRBV11-2 with TRBJ1-1, with TRBD1 identical over 8 bases. V lost 1 base, J lost 1 base, and 2 bases stayed unmatched. This CDR3 contains 15 residues. Germline V gene lookup returns CDR1 SGHAT and CDR2 FQNNGV. Written as DNA, the CDR3 is TGTGCCAGCAGCTTAGGGACAGGGTCGAACACTGAAGCTTTCTTT. Its protein product is CASSLGTGSNTEAFF.

This sequence joins TRBV28 and TRBJ1-3; no definite D call. Germline loops: CDR1 MDHEN, CDR2 SYDVKM. The germline V and J ends were trimmed by 4 bases and 3 bases, with 25 bases remaining between them. This CDR3 region has 19 residues. DNA for the CDR3: TGTGCCAGCAGTTCCGCGGGTTTCGGGGAAAAAGTATATGGAAACACCATATATTTT. Its translation is CASSSAGFGEKVYGNTIYF. The full variable domain, in which reference TRBV28 and TRBJ1-3 provide the parts outside the CDR3, is DVKVTQSSRYLVKRTGEKVFLECVQDMDHENMFWYRQDPGLGLRLIYFSYDVKMKEKGDIPEGYSVSREKKERFSLILESASTNQTSMYLCASSSAGFGEKVYGNTIYFGEGSWLTVV.